The T cell receptor beta chain described here comes from a study of T cells after yellow fever vaccination. J gave up 0 bases and V 3 bases, and 10 bases lay outside the gene matches. CDR3 length: 20 amino acids. Germline CDR1 reads SGHAT; CDR2 reads FQNNGV. In regard to this clonotype: Its antigen is still unknown.

UMIs and a universal primer site were added when TCR cDNA was made by 5'RACE template switching. One entry per CDR3 protein results from TCRdb running MiXCR on the 5' RACE reads. In the table there are roughly 310,000 distinct CDR3 sequences, 8.5% to 10% of which are singletons. Findings and limits, study-wide: Secondary responses were weaker yet peaked faster, day 5 versus 15.

This chain connects TRBV11-2 to TRBJ2-2; TRBD2 aligns across 13 bases. Specimen: PBMCs, collected on the day of the first yellow fever vaccination. This TCR was recovered from a man aged 18 to 30 who received the YFV17D yellow fever vaccine. DNA of the CDR3: TGTGCCAGCAGCTTCCCCAGACTAGCGGGGGGCCTCGCGAACACCGGGGAGCTGTTTTTT. It is translated as CASSFPRLAGGLANTGELFF.